This T cell receptor (beta chain) is drawn from a study of blood T cell repertoires in COVID-19. Turning to the study itself: Nucleic acid was either cDNA or gDNA, and it came from T cells, B-cell-depleted T cells, or PBMCs.

Measured with immunoSEQ multiplex PCR; TCRdb has only the in-frame clones, and not every one. The data show roughly 220,000 clones, 84% seen once. Trimming removed 3 bases at V and 8 bases at J, with 11 bases between. CDR3 length: 14 residues. CDR1 and CDR2 from the germline V gene are LGHDT and YNNKEL (reference sequence). The genes are TRBV3-1 (or the pseudogene TRBV3-2) and TRBJ1-6, with D maybe TRBD1 (5 bases). The sequence was obtained from a woman aged 55 to 70 who had recovered from COVID-19. Sequencing used peripheral blood. The CDR3 nucleotides are TGTGCCAGCAGCCAGGTGATAGGGGATTCACCCCTCCACTTT. This codes for CASSQVIGDSPLHF.